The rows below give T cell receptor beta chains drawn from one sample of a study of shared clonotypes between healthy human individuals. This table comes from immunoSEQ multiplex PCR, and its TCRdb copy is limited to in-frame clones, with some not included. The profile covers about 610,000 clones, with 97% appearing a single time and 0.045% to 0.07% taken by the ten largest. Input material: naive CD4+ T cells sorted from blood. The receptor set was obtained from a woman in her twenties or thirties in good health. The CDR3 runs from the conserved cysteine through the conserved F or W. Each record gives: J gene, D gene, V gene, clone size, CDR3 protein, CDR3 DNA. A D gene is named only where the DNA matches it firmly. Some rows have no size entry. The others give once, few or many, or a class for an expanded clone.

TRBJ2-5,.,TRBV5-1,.,CASSLGNQETQYF,TGCGCCAGCAGCTTGGGGAACCAAGAGACCCAGTACTTC
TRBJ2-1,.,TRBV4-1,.,CASSRNNEQFF,TGCGCCAGCAGCCGGAATAATGAGCAGTTCTTC
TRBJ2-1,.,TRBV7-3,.,CASSLIHSGPYNEQFF,TGTGCCAGCAGCTTAATTCACTCCGGACCCTACAATGAGCAGTTCTTC
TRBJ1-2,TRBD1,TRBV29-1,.,CSVAGQGNYGYTF,TGCAGCGTTGCAGGACAGGGCAACTATGGCTACACCTTC
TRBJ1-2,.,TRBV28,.,CASSPGTTAYGYTF,TGTGCCAGCAGTCCCGGCACCACGGCCTATGGCTACACCTTC
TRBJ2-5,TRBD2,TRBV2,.,CASSEALAGYGETQYF,TGTGCCAGCAGTGAAGCCCTAGCGGGTTATGGCGAGACCCAGTACTTC
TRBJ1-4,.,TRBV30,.,CAWSVGAMPEKLFF,TGTGCCTGGAGTGTCGGGGCGATGCCAGAAAAACTGTTTTTT
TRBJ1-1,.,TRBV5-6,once,CASSSRGVGGDAEAFF,TGTGCCAGCAGCTCCCGGGGCGTCGGGGGGGACGCTGAAGCTTTCTTT
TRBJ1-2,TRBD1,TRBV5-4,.,CATQVTGNYGYTF,TGTGCCACTCAGGTGACAGGGAACTATGGCTACACCTTC
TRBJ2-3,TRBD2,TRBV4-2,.,CTSSLISGRADGTDTQYF,TGTACCAGCAGCCTTATTAGCGGGAGGGCCGATGGTACAGATACGCAGTATTTT
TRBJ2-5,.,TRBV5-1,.,CASSSTGPTLETQYF,TGCGCCAGCAGCTCGACCGGACCCACGTTGGAGACCCAGTACTTC
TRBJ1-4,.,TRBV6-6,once,CASRNSQGVEKLFF,TGTGCCAGCAGAAACTCACAGGGTGTTGAAAAACTGTTTTTT
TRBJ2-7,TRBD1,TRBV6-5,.,CASSLGRQGWYEQYF,TGTGCCAGCAGCCTCGGTCGACAGGGGTGGTACGAGCAGTACTTC
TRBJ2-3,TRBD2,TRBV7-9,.,CASSSLWGGGGTDTQYF,TGTGCCAGCAGCTCCCTATGGGGCGGGGGAGGTACAGATACGCAGTATTTT